Listed below are T cell receptor beta chains from one sample, sequenced in a study of cytomegalovirus exposure and HLA in healthy donors. TCRdb keeps only in-frame clones here, not all; method: immunoSEQ multiplex PCR. The sample includes roughly 140,000 clones, about 80% seen only once; the top ten take over 9.5%. Sample: PBMCs. The receptor set was obtained from a woman aged 55-69 years in good health and CMV-seropositive. Both conserved end residues are part of each CDR3. Fields, in order: CDR3 protein, V gene, J gene.

CASSHPTGNQETQYF	TRBV23-1	TRBJ2-5
CAINPGTGRYEQYF	TRBV10-3	TRBJ2-7
CASSLSGRGTDTQYF	TRBV4-3	TRBJ2-3
CASSQASGRGETQYF	TRBV14	TRBJ2-5
CASSLTSGSGELFF	TRBV19	TRBJ2-2
CASSSRTAPDTQYF	TRBV7-9	TRBJ2-3
CAISAPTNYGYTF	TRBV10-3	TRBJ1-2
CAWSVRLGWAEQYF	TRBV30	TRBJ2-7
CASSGLAGVTDTQYF	TRBV14	TRBJ2-3
CAWSPVREQFF	TRBV30	TRBJ2-1
CASSLRGGSNEKLFF	TRBV5-4	TRBJ1-4
CASSSGVKRGGDEQYF	TRBV5-4	.
CASSARQGRTFTGANVLTF	TRBV9	TRBJ2-6
CASSLSGKGTEAFF	TRBV28	TRBJ1-1
CSVEHNSDSSYEQYF	TRBV29-1	TRBJ2-7
CASSPKDSLNTEAFF	TRBV7-9	TRBJ1-1
CASSSHRRAGIKNIQYF	TRBV28	TRBJ2-4
CASREGQGWAYEQYF	TRBV28	TRBJ2-7
CASRMLQWQGEQYF	TRBV6-1	TRBJ2-7
CAWSPPAGGSYEQYF	TRBV30	TRBJ2-7
CSVARDSNQPQHF	TRBV29-1	TRBJ1-5
CASSLPGLAQDEQFF	TRBV11-1	TRBJ2-1
CASSTTGGFNYGYTF	TRBV11-2	TRBJ1-2
CAWSLGQDSGNTIYF	TRBV30	TRBJ1-3
CASSQYNEQFF	TRBV27	TRBJ2-1
CASSDTQGYSNQPQHF	TRBV6-1	TRBJ1-5
CASSYSVAGRGGELFF	TRBV6-6	TRBJ2-2
CASSLASGRNPYNEQFF	TRBV5-6	TRBJ2-1
CASSLLEQTRDEQYF	TRBV7-9	TRBJ2-7
CASSQDYSNEKLFF	TRBV4-3	TRBJ1-4
CASSEAGGEPYEQYF	TRBV6-1	TRBJ2-7
CASSARQGNYGYTF	TRBV9	TRBJ1-2
CASSTANTGELFF	TRBV7-7	TRBJ2-2
CASSFETNLSEQYF	TRBV28	.
CASSTDRVSEQFF	TRBV19	TRBJ2-1
CASSGLAGTSTDTQYF	TRBV6-1	TRBJ2-3
CASSSDRGRTWGTEAFF	TRBV27	TRBJ1-1
CASSQGDTYGGDGYTF	TRBV4-2	TRBJ1-2
CASSPWVANTDTQYF	TRBV9	TRBJ2-3
CASSQGGVPYEQYF	TRBV14	TRBJ2-7
CASSQRGRPYEQYF	TRBV27	TRBJ2-7